The 2 T cell receptor beta chains given below trace back to one sample, sequenced in a study of blood T cell repertoires in COVID-19. Libraries were prepared by immunoSEQ multiplex PCR; TCRdb keeps only in-frame clonotypes and omits some of them. The table has about 280,000 clones, roughly 90% seen once; the top ten hold roughly 2.3%. Material: peripheral blood. The receptors come from a man aged 50-59 years with acute or convalescent COVID-19.

This clone was observed a single time. The V call is TRBV15, the J call TRBJ2-6; 9 nucleotides match TRBD1. Germline V CDR1 and CDR2: LNHNV, YYDKDF (reference sequence). V shed 1 base, J shed 2 bases, and the junction held 6 bases outside the gene matches. The CDR3 is 18 residues long. In DNA form, the CDR3 reads TGTGCCACCAGCAGAGCCGGGACAGGGTTGACTGGGGCCAACGTCCTGACTTTC. This gives the protein CATSRAGTGLTGANVLTF.

The V call is TRBV6-6, the J call TRBJ2-2; 8 nucleotides align to TRBD2. Unmatched junction bases numbered 8, after V lost 3 bases and J lost 5 bases. In germline, CDR1 is MNHNY, CDR2 SVGAGI (reference sequence). The CDR3 totals 16 residues. The CDR3, as DNA: TGTGCCAGCAGTTATCAGCGGGGGATGGGGACCGGGGAGCTGTTTTTT. It codes for CASSYQRGMGTGELFF.